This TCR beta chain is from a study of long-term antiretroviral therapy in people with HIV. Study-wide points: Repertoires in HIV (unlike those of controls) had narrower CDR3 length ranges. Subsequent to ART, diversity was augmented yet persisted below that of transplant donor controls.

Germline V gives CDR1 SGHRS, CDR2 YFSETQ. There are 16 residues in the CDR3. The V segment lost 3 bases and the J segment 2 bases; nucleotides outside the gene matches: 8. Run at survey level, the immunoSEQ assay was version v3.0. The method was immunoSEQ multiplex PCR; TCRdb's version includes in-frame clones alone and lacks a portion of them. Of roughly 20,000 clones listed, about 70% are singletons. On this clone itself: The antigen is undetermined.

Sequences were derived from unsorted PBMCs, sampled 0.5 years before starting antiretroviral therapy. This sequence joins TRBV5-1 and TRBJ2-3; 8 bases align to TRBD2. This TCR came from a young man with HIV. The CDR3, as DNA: TGCGCCAGCAGCTCTCGGACTAGCCAACTCACAGATACGCAGTATTTT. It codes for CASSSRTSQLTDTQYF.